This TCR beta chain originates from a study of post-analysis software for immune sequencing data (dated by TCRdb to 2014 to 2015). Some background on the complete study: Relapsing-remitting, secondary progressive and progressive-relapsing multiple sclerosis were recorded as disease courses, and subtype annotation was lacking for some patients. The multiple sclerosis patient repertoires were compared with about a dozen previously published healthy control repertoires from donors aged about 6 to 28 years. A subset of samples was prepared in parallel using single-end sample barcoding, then pooled and co-amplified after Illumina adapter ligation. Here is what the overall study found, with its caveats: Significantly higher frequencies in patients than in controls were found for about five TRBV segments, including TRBV5-6, TRBV5-1 and TRBV20-1. The multiple sclerosis patient group was slightly younger than the control group. Significantly lower normalized Chao1 diversity was found in multiple sclerosis patients than in controls, suggesting substantial peripheral T-cell clonal expansion. Direct clustering with F measure showed strong co-clustering of samples prepared in the same batch, prompting a batch-effect correction.

This clonotype was found a few times. This receptor's antigen is unknown. No base quality values were provided; no much bigger clone lies one nucleotide off. Libraries came from PCR. The reads were generated on an Illumina HiSeq 2500. Unique molecular identifiers were incorporated into TCR beta cDNA libraries to reduce PCR and sequencing biases. Some 500,000 cDNA molecules were obtained for every 1 to 10 million input T cells, so each molecule roughly corresponded to one T cell. The same protocol used for the earlier healthy control dataset was applied to prepare and sequence the patient libraries. Samples belonging to the same batch were prepared together, multiplexed and sequenced on a shared HiSeq lane. Turning to the authors' computational methods: MIGEC was used to process the raw barcoded reads, and molecular identifier groups with only a single read were discarded before consensus assembly and CDR3 extraction. Clonotype tables were post-analysed with VDJtools, normalizing diversity by down-sampling all datasets to the smallest sample size. Repertoire overlap clustering matched CDR3 amino acid but not nucleotide sequences to correct batch-related cross-sample contamination. In TCRdb, the public reads were trimmed at Q25 with fastp and aligned with MiXCR, with productive beta chains retained. For every CDR3 protein sequence, its rows merge into one entry that carries the most common genes and DNA. These V and J calls derive from TCRdb rather than the authors' analysis. The sample records 650,000 to 850,000 distinct CDR3 sequences, around 53% of which are singletons. About 4.5% of the sample rests with the top ten.

To demonstrate the VDJtools post-analysis software, the study profiled TCR beta repertoires from the peripheral blood of about a dozen young patients with multiple sclerosis. Multiple sclerosis patients were children and adolescents aged about 6 to 16 years. From a lookup of the germline V gene, CDR1 and CDR2 are SGHRS and YFSETQ. V has 4 bases trimmed and J has 0 bases trimmed; junction bases matching no gene number 7. The CDR3 runs 15 amino acids, cysteine and phenylalanine included. The sequence is cut down to CDR3 DNA, 45 bases in frame from base 1. This clonotype originated in a girl aged 10 to 17 with multiple sclerosis. The sequence joins TRBV5-1 to TRBJ2-7; the junction holds 7 bases that match TRBD1. Sequenced material: blood. This receptor carries the CDR3 CASSIEQGSSYEQYF. The sequenced DNA: TGCGCCAGCAGCATCGAACAGGGGTCCTCCTACGAGCAGTACTTC. The CDR3 plus the reference TRBV5-1 and TRBJ2-7 genes for the other parts give the full variable domain: KAGVTQTPRYLIKTRGQQVTLSCSPISGHRSVSWYQQTPGQGLQFLFEYFSETQRNKGNFPGRFSGRQFSNSRSEMNVSTLELGDSALYLCASSIEQGSSYEQYFGPGTRLTVT.